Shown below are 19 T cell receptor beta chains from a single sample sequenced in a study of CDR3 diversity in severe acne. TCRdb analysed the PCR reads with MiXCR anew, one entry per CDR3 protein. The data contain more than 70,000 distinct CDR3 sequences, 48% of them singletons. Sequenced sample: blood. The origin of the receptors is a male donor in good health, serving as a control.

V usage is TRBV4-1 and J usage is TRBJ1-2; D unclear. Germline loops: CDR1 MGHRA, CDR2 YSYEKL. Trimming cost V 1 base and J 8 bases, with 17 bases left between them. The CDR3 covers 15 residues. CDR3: CASSQAERTRYGYTF. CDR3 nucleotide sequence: TGCGCCAGCAGCCAAGCGGAGCGGACCCGGTACGGCTACACCTTC.

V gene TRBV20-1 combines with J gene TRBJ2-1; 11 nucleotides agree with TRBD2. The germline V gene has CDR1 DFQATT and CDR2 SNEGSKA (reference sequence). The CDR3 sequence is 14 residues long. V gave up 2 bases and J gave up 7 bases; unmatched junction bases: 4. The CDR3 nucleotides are TGCAGTGCTAGAACTAGCGGGAGTTGGAATGAGCAGTTCTTC. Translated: CSARTSGSWNEQFF.

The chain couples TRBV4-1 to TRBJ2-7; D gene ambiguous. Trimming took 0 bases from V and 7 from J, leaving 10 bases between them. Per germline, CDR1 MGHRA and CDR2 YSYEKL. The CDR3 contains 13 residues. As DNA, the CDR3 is TGCGCCAGCAGCCAAGACTTCCACAATGAGCAGTACTTC. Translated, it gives CASSQDFHNEQYF.

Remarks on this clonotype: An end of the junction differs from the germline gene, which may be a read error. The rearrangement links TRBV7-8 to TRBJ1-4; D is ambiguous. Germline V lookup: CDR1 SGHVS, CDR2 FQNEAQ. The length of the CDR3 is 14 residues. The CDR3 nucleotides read TGTGCCAGCAGCTTCGCAGGAGCTAATGGAAAACTGTTTTTT. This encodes CASSFAGANGKLFF.

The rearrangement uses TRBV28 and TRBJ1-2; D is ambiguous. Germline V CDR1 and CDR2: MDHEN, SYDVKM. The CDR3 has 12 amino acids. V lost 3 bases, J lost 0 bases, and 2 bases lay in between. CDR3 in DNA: TGTGCCAGCAGTTTTTCTAACTATGGCTACACCTTC. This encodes CASSFSNYGYTF.

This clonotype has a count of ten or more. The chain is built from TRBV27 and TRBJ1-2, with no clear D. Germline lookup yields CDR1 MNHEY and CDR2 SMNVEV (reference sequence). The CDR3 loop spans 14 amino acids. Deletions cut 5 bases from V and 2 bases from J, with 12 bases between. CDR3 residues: CASSPGRSNYGYTF. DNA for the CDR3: TGTGCCAGCAGTCCAGGCCGGTCAAACTATGGCTACACCTTC.

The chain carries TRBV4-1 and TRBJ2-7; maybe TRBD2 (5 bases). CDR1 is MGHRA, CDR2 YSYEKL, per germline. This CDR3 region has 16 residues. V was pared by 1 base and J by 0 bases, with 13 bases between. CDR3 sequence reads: CASSQVDSRDSYEQYF. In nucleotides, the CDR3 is TGCGCCAGCAGCCAAGTAGATTCCCGGGACTCCTACGAGCAGTACTTC.

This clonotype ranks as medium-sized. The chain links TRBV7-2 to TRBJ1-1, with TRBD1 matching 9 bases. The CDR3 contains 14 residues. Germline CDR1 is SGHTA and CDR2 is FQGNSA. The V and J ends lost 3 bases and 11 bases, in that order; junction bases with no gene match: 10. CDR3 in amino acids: CASSFQAGTGRAFF. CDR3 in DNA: TGTGCCAGCAGCTTTCAGGCCGGGACAGGGCGGGCTTTCTTT.

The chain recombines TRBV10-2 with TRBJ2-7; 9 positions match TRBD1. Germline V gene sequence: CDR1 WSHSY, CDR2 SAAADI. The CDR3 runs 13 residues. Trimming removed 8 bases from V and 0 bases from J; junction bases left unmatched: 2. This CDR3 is CASAGQGSYEQYF. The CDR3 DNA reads TGCGCCAGCGCGGGACAGGGCTCCTACGAGCAGTACTTC.

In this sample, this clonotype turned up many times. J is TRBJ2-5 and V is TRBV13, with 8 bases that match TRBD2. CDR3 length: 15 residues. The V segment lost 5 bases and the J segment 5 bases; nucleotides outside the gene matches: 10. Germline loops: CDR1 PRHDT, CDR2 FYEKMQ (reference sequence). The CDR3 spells CASSLPPGGPETQYF. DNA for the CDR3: TGTGCCAGCAGCCTACCCCCGGGAGGGCCGGAGACCCAGTACTTC.

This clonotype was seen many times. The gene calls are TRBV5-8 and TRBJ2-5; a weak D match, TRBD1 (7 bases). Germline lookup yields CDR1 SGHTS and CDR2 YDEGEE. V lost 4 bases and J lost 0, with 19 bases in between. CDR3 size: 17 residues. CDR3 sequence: CASSPREGAGYQETQYF. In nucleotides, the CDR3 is TGTGCCAGCAGCCCAAGAGAGGGGGCGGGGTACCAAGAGACCCAGTACTTC.

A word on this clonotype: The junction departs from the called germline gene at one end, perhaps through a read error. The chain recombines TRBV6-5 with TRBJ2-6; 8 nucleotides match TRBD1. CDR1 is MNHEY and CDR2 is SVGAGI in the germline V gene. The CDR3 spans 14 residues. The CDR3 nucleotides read TGTGCCAGCAGTTATCAGACAGGGGCGAACACTGAAGCTTTC. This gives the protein CASSYQTGANTEAF.

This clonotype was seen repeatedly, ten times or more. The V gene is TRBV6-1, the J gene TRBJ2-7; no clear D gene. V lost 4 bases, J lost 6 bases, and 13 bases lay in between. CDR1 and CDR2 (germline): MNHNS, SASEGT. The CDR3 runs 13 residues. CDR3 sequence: CASSVTLSAEQYF. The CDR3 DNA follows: TGTGCCAGCAGTGTCACTCTTTCAGCCGAGCAGTACTTC.

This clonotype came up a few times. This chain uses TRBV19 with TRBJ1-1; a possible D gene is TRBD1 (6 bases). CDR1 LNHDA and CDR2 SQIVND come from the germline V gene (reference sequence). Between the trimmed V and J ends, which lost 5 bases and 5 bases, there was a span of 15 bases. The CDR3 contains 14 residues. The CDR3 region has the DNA TGTGCCAGTAGTGGCTTACAGGGAGGGACTGAAGCTTTCTTT. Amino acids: CASSGLQGGTEAFF.

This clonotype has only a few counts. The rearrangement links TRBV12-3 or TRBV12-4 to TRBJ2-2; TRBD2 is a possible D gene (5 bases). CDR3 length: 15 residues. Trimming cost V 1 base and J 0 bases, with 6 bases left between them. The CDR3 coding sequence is TGTGCCAGCAGTTTAGGGACTCCGAACACCGGGGAGCTGTTTTTT. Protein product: CASSLGTPNTGELFF.

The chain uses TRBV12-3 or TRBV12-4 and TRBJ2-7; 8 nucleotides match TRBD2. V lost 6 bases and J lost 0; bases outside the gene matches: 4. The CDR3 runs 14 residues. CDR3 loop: CASSGRASSYEQYF. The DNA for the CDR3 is TGTGCCAGCAGCGGGAGGGCCAGCTCCTACGAGCAGTACTTC.

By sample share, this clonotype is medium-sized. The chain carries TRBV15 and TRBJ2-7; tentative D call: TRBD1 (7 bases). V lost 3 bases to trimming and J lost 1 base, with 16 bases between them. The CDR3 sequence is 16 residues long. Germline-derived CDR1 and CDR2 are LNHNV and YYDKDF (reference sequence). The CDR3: CATSSRGPGVSYEQYF. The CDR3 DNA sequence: TGTGCCACCAGCAGTAGGGGGCCGGGAGTATCCTACGAGCAGTACTTC.

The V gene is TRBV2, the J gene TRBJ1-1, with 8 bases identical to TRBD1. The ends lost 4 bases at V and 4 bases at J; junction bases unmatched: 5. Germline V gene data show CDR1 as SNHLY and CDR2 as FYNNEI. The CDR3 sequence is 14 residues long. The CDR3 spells CASSGITGGTEAFF. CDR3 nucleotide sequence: TGTGCCAGCAGTGGTATTACAGGGGGCACTGAAGCTTTCTTT.

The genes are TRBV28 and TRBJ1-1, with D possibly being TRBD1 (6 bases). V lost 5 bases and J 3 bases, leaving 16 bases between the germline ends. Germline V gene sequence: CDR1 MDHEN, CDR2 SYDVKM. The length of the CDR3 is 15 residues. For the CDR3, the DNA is TGTGCCAGCAGTCCCGGGACACCTCGCTACACTGAAGCTTTCTTT. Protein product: CASSPGTPRYTEAFF.